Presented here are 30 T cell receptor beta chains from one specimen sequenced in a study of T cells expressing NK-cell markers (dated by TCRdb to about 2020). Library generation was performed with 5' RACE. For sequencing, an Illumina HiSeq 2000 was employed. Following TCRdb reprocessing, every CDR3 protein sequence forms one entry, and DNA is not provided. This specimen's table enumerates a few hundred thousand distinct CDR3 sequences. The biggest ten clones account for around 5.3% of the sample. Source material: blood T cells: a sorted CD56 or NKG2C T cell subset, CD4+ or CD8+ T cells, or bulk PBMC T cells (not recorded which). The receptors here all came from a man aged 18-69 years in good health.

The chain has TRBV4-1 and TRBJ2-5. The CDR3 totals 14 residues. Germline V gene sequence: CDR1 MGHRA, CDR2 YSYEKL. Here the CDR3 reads CASRREMYQETQYF.

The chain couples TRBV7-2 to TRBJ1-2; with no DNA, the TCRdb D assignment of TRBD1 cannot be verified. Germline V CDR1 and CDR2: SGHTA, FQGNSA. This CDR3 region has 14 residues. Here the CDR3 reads CASSLDYRSYGYTF.

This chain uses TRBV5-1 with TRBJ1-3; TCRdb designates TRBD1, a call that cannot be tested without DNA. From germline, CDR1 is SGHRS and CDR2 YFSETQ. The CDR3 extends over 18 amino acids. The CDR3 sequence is CASSLADSRLNSGNTIYF.

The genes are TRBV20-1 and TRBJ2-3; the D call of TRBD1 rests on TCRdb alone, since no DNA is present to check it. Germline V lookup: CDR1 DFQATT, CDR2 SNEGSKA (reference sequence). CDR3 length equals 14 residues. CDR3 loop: CSARWGGAVDTQYF.

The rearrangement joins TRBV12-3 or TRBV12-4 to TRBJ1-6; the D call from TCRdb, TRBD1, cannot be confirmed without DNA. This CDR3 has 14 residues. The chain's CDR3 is CASNRGTSNSPLHF.

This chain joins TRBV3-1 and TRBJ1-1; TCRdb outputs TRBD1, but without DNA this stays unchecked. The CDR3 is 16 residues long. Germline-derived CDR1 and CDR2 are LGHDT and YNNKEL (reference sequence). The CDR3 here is CASSQDSAGIGTEAFF.

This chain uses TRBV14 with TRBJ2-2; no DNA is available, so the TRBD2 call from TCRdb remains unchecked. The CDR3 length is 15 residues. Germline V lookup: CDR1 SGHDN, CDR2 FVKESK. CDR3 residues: CASSQTRGALGELFF.

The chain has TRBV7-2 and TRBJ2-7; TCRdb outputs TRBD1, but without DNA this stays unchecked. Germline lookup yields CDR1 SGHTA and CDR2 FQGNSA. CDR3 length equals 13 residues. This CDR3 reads CASSSQGNYEQYF.

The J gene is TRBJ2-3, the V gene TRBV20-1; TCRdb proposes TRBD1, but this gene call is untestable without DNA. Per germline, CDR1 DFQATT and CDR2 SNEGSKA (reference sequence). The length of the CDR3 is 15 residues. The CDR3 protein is CSARIHRGRADTQYF.

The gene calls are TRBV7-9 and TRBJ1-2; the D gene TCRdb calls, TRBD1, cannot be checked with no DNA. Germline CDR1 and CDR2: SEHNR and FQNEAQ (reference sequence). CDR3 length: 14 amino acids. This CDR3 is CASSLVGQGDGYTF.

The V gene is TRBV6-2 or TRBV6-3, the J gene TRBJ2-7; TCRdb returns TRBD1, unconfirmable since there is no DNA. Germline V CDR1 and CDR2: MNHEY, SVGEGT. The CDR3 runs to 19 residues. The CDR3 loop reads CASSFDRGRYGPSSYEQYF.

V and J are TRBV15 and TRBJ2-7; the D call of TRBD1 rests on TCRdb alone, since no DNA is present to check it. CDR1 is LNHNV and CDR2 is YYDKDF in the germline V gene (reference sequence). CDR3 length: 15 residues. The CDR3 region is CATSSTGTGGYEQYF.

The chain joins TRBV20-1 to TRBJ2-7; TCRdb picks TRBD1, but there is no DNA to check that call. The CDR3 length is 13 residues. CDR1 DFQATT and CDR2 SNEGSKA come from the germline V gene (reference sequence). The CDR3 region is CSAGGRLSYEQYF.

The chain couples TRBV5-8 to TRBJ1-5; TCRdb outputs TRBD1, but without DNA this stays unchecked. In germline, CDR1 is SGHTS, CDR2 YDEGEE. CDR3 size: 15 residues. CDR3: CASSIGQTSNQPQHF.

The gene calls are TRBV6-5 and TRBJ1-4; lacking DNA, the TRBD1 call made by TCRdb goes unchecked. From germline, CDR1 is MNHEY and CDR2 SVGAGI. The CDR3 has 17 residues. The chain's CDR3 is CASSWDSRSSTNEKLFF.

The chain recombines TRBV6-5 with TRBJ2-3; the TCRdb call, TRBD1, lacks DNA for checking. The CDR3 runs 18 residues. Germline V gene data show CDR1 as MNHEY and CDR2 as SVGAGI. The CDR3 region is CASSRKGQGATRSDTQYF.

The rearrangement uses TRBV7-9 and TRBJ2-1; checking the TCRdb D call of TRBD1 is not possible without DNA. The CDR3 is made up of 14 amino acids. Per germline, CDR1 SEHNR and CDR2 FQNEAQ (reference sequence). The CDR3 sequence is CASSLVAGAGEQFF.

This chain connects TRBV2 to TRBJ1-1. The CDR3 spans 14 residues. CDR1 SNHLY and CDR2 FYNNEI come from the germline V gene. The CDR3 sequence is CASSGTYRTTEAFF.

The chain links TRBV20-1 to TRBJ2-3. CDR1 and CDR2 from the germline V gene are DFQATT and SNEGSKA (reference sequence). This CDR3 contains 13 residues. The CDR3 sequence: CSASLGNRDTQYF.

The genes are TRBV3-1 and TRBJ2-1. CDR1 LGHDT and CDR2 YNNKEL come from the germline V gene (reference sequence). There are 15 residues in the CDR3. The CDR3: CASSQTTNPYNEQFF.

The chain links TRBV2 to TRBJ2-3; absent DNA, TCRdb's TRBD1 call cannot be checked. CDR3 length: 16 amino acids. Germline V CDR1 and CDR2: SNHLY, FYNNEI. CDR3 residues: CASTRQGGTSTDTQYF.

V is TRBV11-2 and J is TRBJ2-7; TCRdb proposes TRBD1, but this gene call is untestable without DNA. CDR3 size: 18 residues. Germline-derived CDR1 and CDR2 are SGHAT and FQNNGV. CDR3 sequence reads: CASSRAGTGGKSSYEQYF.

CDR3 sequence reads: CSVTNRNTQYF. The V and J genes are TRBV29-1 and TRBJ2-3. Germline assignment: CDR1 SQVTM and CDR2 ANQGSEA. CDR3 length: 11 amino acids.

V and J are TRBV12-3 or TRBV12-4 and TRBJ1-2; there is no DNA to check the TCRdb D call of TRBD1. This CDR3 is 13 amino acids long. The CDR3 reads CASRLTGKGGYTF.

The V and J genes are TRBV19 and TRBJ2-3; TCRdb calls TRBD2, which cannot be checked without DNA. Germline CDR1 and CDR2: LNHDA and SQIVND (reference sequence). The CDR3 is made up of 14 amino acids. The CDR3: CASSMDRSGSTQYF.

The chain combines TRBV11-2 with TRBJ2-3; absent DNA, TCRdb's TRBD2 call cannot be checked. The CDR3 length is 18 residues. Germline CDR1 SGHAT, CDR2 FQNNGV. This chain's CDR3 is CASTLRGPSWEVPATQYF.

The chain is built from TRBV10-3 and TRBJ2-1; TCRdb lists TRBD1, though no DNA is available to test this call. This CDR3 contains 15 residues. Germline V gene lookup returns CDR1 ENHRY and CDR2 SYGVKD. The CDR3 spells CAIRDRDRDYNEQFF.

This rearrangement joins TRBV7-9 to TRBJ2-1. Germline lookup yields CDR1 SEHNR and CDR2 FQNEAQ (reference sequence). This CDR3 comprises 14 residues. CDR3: CASSRGVGFDEQFF. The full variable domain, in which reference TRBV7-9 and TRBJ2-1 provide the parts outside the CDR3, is DTGVSQNPRHKITKRGQNVTFRCDPISEHNRLYWYRQTLGQGPEFLTYFQNEAQLEKSRLLSDRFSAERPKGSFSTLEIQRTEQGDSAMYLCASSRGVGFDEQFFGPGTRLTVL.

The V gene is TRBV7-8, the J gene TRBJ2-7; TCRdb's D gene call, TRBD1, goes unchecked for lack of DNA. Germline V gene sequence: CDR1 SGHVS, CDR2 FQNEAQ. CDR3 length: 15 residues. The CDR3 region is CASSLEGASSYEQYF.

The CDR3 reads CSALDGRLYEQYF. This chain joins TRBV29-1 and TRBJ2-7. Germline V gene sequence: CDR1 SQVTM, CDR2 ANQGSEA. The CDR3 length is 13 residues.